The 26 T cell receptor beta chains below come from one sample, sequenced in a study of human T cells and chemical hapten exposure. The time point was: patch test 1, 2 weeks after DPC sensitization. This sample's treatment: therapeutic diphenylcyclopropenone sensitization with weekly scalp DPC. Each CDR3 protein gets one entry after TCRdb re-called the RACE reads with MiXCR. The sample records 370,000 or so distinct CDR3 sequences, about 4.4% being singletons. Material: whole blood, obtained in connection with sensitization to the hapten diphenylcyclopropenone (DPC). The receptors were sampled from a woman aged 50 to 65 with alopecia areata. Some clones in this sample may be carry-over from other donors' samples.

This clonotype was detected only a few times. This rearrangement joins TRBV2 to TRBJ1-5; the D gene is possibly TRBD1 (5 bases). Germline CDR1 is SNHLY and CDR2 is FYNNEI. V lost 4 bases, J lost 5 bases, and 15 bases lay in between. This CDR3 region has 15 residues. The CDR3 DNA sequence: TGTGCCAGCAGTGGGTGGCCAGAGGGGTATCAGCCCCAGCATTTT. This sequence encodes CASSGWPEGYQPQHF.

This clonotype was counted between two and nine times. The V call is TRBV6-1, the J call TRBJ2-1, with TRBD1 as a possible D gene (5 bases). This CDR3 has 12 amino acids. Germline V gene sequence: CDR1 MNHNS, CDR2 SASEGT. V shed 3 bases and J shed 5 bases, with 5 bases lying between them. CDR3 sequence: CASSEDNNEQFF. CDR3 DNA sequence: TGTGCCAGCAGTGAGGACAACAATGAGCAGTTCTTC.

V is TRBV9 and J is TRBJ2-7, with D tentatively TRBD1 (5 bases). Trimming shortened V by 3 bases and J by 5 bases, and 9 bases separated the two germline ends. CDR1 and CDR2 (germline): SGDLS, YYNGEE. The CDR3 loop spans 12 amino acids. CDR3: CASSAGRDEQYF. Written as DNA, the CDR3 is TGTGCCAGCAGCGCGGGCAGGGACGAGCAGTACTTC. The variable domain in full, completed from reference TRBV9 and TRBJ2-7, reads DSGVTQTPKHLITATGQRVTLRCSPRSGDLSVYWYQQSLDQGLQFLIQYYNGEERAKGNILERFSAQQFPDLHSELNLSSLELGDSALYFCASSAGRDEQYFGPGTRLTVT.

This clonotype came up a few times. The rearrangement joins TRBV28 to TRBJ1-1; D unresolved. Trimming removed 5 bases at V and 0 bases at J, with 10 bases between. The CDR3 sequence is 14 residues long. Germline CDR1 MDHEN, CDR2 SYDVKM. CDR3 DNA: TGTGCCAGCAGTCCCCCTCCGGTGAACACTGAAGCTTTCTTT. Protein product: CASSPPPVNTEAFF.

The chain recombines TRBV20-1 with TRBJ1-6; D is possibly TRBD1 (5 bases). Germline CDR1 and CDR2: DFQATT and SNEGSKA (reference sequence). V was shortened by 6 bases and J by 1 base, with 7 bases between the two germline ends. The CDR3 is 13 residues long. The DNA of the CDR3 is TGCAGTGCCCGGGGGTCCTATAATTCACCCCTCCACTTT. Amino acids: CSARGSYNSPLHF.

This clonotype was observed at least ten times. The CDR3 reads CASSDSHYIRDRTIHYGYTF. CDR3 nucleotide sequence: TGTGCCAGCAGCGATTCCCACTATATCAGGGATCGGACAATACACTATGGCTACACCTTC. The V and J genes are TRBV9 and TRBJ1-2; D is possibly TRBD1 (5 bases). Germline V gene sequence: CDR1 SGDLS, CDR2 YYNGEE. Trimming pared 3 bases from V and 3 bases from J, leaving 30 bases between. The CDR3 spans 20 residues.

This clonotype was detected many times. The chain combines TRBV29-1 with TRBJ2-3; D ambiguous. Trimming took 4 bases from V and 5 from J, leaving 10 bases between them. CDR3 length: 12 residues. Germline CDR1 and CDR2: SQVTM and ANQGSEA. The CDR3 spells CSVGSYGDTQYF. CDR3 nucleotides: TGCAGCGTTGGGAGTTACGGAGATACGCAGTATTTT.

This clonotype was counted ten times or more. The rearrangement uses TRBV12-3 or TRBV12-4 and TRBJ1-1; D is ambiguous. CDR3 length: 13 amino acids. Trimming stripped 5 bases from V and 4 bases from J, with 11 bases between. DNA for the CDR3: TGTGCCAGCAGTCGGCTCGCTGTCACTGAAGCTTTCTTT. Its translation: CASSRLAVTEAFF.

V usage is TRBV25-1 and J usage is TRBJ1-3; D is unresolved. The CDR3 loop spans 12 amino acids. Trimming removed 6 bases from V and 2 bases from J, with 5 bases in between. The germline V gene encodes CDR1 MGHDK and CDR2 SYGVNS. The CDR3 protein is CASRAAGNTIYF. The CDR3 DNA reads TGTGCCAGCAGGGCGGCTGGAAACACCATATATTTT.

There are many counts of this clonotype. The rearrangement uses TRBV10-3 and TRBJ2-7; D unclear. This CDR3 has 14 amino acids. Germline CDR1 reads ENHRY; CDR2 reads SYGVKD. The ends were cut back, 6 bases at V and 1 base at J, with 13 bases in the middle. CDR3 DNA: TGTGCCATCAGGCAGGTAAAAGTGTCCTACGAGCAGTACTTC. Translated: CAIRQVKVSYEQYF.

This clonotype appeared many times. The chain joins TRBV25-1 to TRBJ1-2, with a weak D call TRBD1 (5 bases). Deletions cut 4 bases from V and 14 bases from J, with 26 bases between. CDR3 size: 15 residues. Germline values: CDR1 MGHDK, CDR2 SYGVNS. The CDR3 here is CASSAPLFRDRRVTF. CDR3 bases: TGTGCCAGCAGTGCTCCCCTGTTCCGGGACCGCCGTGTTACCTTC.

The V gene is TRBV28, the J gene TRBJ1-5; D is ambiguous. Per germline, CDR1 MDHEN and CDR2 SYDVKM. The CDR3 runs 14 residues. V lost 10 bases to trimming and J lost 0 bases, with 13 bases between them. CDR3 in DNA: TGTGCCATAGGGAGGCAGGTTAGCAATCAGCCCCAGCATTTT. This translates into CAIGRQVSNQPQHF. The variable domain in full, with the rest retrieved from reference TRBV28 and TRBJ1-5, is DVKVTQSSRYLVKRTGEKVFLECVQDMDHENMFWYRQDPGLGLRLIYFSYDVKMKEKGDIPEGYSVSREKKERFSLILESASTNQTSMYLCAIGRQVSNQPQHFGDGTRLSIL.

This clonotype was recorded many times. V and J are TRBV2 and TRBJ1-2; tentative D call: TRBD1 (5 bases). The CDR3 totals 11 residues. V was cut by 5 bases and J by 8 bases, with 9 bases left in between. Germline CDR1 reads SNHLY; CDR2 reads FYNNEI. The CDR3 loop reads CASSSRVGYTF. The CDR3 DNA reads TGTGCCAGCAGTAGCAGGGTGGGCTACACCTTC. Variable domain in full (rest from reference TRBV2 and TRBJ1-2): EPEVTQTPSHQVTQMGQEVILRCVPISNHLYFYWYRQILGQKVEFLVSFYNNEISEKSEIFDDQFSVERPDGSNFTLKIRSTKLEDSAMYFCASSSRVGYTFGSGTRLTVV.

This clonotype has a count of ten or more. Here the CDR3 reads CASSSKLFEQFF. CDR3 in DNA: TGTGCCAGCAGCTCTAAACTCTTTGAGCAGTTCTTC. The chain couples TRBV7-2 to TRBJ2-1; D is ambiguous. Per germline, CDR1 SGHTA and CDR2 FQGNSA. The CDR3 spans 12 residues. The ends were cut back, 4 bases at V and 9 bases at J, with 10 bases in the middle.

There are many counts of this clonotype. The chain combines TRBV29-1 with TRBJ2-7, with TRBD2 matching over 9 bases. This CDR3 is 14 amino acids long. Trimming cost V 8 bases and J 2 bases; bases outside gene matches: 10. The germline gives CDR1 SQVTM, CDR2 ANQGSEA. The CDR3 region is CSFSWTSAAYEQYF. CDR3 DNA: TGCAGCTTCTCGTGGACTAGCGCCGCCTACGAGCAGTACTTC.

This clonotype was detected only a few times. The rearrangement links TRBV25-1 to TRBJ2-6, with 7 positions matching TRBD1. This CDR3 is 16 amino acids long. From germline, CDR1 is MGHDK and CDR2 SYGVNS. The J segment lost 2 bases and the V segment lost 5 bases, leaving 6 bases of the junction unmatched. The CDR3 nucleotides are TGTGCCAGCAGTTCCATCACAGGGGCTGGGGCCAACGTCCTGACTTTC. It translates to CASSSITGAGANVLTF. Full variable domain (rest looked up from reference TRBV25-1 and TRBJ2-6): EADIYQTPRYLVIGTGKKITLECSQTMGHDKMYWYQQDPGMELHLIHYSYGVNSTEKGDLSSESTVSRIRTEHFPLTLESARPSHTSQYLCASSSITGAGANVLTFGAGSRLTVL.

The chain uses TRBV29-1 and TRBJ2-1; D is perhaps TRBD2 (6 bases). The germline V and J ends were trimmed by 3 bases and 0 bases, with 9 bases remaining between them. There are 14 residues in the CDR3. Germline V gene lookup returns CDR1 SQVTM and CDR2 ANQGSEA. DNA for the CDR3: TGCAGCGTTGATACGGGACTCTCCTACAATGAGCAGTTCTTC. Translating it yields CSVDTGLSYNEQFF.

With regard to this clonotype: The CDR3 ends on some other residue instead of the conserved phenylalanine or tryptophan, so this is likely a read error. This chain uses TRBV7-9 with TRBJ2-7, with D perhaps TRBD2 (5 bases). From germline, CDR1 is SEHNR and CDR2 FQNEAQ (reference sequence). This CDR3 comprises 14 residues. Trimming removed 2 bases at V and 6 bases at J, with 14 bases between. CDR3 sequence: CASSLISLASEQYY. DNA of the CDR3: TGTGCCAGCAGCTTAATCAGTCTAGCATCCGAGCAGTACTAC.

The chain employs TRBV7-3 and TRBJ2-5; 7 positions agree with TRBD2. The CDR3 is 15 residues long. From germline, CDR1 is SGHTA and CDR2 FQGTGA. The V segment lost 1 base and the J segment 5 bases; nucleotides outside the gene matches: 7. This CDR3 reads CASSLIGGGGETQYF. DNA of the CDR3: TGTGCCAGCAGCTTAATCGGCGGGGGAGGTGAGACCCAGTACTTC.

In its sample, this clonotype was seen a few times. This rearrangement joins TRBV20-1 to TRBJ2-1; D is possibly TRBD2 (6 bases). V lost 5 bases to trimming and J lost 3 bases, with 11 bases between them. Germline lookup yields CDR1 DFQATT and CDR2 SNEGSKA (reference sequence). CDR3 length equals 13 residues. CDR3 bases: TGCAGTGCTCTTGGACTAAGCTACAATGAGCAGTTCTTC. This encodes CSALGLSYNEQFF.

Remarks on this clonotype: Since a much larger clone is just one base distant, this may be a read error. The CDR3 DNA follows: TGTGCCAGCAGATGGACAGGGAACACTGAAGCTTTCTTT. This sequence encodes CASRWTGNTEAFF. The chain joins TRBV6-6 to TRBJ1-1; the match to TRBD1 covers 7 bases. The CDR3 length is 13 residues. The junction had 2 bases not matched to a gene; V was cut back by 6 bases and J by 1 base. Per germline, CDR1 MNHNY and CDR2 SVGAGI (reference sequence).

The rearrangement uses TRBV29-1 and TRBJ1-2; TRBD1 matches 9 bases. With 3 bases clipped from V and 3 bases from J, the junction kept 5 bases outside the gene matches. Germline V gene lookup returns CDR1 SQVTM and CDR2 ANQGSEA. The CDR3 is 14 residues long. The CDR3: CSVDTGGRDYGYTF. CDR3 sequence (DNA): TGCAGCGTTGACACAGGGGGCAGGGACTATGGCTACACCTTC.

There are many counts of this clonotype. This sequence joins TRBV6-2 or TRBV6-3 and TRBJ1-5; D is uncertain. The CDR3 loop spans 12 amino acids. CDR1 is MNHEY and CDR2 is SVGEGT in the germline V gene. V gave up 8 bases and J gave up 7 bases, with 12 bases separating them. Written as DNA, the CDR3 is TGTGCCAGCGGATCGGTGGGCCAGCCCCAGCATTTT. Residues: CASGSVGQPQHF.

CDR3 sequence: CASSWTPGQPNTEAFF. The CDR3 DNA follows: TGCGCCAGCAGCTGGACCCCGGGACAGCCGAACACTGAAGCTTTCTTT. The genes are TRBV5-1 and TRBJ1-1, with 7 bases lining up with TRBD1. J lost 1 base, V lost 3 bases, and 9 bases had no gene match. This CDR3 has 16 residues. The germline gives CDR1 SGHRS, CDR2 YFSETQ.

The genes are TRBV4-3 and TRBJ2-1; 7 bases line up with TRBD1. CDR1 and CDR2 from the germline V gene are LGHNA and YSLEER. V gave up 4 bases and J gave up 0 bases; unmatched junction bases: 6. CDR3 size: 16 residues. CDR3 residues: CASSRADRASYNEQFF. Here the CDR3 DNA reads TGCGCCAGCAGCCGGGCTGACAGGGCCTCCTACAATGAGCAGTTCTTC.

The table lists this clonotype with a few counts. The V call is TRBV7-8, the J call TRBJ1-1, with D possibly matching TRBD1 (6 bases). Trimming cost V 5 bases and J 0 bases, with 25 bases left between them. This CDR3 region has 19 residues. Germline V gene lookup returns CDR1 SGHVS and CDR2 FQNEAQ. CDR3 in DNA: TGTGCCAGCAGCATAGTAACCACGTATACAGGGATCATGAACACTGAAGCTTTCTTT. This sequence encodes CASSIVTTYTGIMNTEAFF.